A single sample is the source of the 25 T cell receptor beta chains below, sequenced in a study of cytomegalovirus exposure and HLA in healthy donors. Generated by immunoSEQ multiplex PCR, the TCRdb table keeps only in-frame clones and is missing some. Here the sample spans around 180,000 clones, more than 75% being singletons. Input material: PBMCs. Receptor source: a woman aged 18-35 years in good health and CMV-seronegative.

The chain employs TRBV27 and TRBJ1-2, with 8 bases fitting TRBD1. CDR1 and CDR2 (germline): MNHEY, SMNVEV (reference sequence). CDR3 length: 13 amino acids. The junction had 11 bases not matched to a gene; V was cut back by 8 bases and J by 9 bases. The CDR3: CASGLAGGPSYTF. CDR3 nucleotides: TGTGCCAGCGGCCTAGCAGGGGGCCCGAGCTACACCTTC.

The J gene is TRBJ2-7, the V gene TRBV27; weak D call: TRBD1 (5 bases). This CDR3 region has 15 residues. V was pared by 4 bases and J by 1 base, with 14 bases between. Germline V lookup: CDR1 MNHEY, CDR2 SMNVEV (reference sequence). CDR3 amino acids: CASSYKGSASYEQYF. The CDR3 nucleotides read TGTGCCAGCAGTTACAAGGGGTCGGCTTCCTACGAGCAGTACTTC.

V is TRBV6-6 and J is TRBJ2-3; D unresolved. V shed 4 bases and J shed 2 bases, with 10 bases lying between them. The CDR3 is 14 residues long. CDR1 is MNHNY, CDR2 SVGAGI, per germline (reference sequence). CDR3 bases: TGTGCCAGCAGTTCACAAGACTTCACAGATACGCAGTATTTT. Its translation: CASSSQDFTDTQYF.

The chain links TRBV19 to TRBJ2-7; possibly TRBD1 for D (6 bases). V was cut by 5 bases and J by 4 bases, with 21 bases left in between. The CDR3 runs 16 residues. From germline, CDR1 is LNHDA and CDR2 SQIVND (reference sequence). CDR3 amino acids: CASSSGAGVLHYEQYF. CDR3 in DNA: TGTGCCAGTAGTTCCGGGGCAGGGGTCCTCCATTACGAGCAGTACTTC.

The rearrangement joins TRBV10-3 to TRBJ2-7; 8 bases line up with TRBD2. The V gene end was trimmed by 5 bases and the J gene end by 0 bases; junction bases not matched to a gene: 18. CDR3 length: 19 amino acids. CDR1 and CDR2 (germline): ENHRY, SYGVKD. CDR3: CAISLHQGLAGKSSYEQYF. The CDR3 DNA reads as TGTGCCATCAGTCTCCATCAGGGCCTAGCGGGTAAAAGCTCCTACGAGCAGTACTTC.

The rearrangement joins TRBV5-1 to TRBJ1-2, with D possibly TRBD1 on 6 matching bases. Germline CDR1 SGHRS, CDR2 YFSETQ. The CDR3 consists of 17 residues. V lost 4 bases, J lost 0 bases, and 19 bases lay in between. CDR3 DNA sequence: TGCGCCAGCAGCCCCGGTTGGGGGGGCCCGACTAACTATGGCTACACCTTC. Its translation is CASSPGWGGPTNYGYTF.

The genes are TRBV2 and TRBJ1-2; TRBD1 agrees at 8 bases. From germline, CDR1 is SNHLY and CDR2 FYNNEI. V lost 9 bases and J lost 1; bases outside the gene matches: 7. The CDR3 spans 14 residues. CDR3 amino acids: CARSTGGVNYGYTF. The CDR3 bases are TGTGCCAGAAGTACAGGGGGAGTTAACTATGGCTACACCTTC.

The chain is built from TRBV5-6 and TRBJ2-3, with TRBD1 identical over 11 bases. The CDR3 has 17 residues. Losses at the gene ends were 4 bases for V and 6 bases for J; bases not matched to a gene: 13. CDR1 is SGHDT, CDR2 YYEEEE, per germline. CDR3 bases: TGTGCCAGCAGCCAGACTCCCGGACAGGGGGCCGGGGATACGCAGTATTTT. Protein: CASSQTPGQGAGDTQYF.

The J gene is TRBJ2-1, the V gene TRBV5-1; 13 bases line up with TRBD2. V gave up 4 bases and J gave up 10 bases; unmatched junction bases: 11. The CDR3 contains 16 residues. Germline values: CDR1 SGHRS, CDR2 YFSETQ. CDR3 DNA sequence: TGCGCCAGCAGCGCAAAACTAGCGGGGGGGCCGGGGGAGCAGTTCTTC. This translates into CASSAKLAGGPGEQFF. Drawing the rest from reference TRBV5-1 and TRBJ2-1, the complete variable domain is KAGVTQTPRYLIKTRGQQVTLSCSPISGHRSVSWYQQTPGQGLQFLFEYFSETQRNKGNFPGRFSGRQFSNSRSEMNVSTLELGDSALYLCASSAKLAGGPGEQFFGPGTRLTVL.

The CDR3 region has the DNA TGTGCCTGGAGTCACGGAGGAGAGATTAACTATGGCTACACCTTC. Residues: CAWSHGGEINYGYTF. This chain joins TRBV30 and TRBJ1-2; D is uncertain. The CDR3 has 15 residues. V gave up 2 bases and J gave up 1 base, with 14 bases separating them. Germline CDR1 and CDR2: GTSNPN and SVGIG (reference sequence).

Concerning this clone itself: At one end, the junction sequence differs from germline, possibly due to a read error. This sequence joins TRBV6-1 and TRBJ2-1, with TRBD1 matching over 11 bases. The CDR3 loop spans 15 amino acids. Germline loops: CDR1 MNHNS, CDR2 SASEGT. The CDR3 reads CASREGQGASNEQFF. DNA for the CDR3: TGTGCCAGCAGAGAAGGACAGGGGGCTTCCAATGAGCAGTTCTTC.

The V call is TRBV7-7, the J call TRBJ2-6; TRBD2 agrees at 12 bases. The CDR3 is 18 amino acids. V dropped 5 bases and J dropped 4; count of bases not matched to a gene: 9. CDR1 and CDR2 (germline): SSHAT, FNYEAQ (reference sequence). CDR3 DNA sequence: TGTGCCAGCAGCCCTTATCCTAGCGGGAGGGTAGGGGCCAACGTCCTGACTTTC. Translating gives CASSPYPSGRVGANVLTF.

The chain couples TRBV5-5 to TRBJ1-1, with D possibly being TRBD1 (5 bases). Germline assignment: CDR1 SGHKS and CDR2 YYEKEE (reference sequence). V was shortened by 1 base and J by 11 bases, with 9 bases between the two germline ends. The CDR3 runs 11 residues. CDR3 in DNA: TGTGCCAGCAGCTTGAACAGGCAGGCTTTCTTT. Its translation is CASSLNRQAFF.

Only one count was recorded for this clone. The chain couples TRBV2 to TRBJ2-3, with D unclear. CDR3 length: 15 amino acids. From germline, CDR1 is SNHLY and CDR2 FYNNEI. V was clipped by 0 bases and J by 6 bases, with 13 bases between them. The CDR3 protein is CASSEALMTFDTQYF. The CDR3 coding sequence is TGTGCCAGCAGTGAAGCGCTTATGACATTTGATACGCAGTATTTT.

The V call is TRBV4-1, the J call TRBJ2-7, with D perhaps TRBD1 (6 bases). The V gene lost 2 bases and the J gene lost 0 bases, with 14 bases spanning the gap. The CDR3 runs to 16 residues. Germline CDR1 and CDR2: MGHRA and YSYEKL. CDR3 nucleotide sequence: TGCGCCAGCAGCCAATTATCCGGGACACTCTCCTACGAGCAGTACTTC. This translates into CASSQLSGTLSYEQYF.

The CDR3 sequence is CASSQTVPDEQFF. Written as DNA, the CDR3 is TGTGCCAGCAGTCAAACCGTGCCGGATGAGCAGTTCTTC. This chain connects TRBV6-1 to TRBJ2-1; D is uncertain. The CDR3 sequence is 13 residues long. Trimming shortened V by 5 bases and J by 8 bases, and 13 bases separated the two germline ends. Germline CDR1 and CDR2: MNHNS and SASEGT.

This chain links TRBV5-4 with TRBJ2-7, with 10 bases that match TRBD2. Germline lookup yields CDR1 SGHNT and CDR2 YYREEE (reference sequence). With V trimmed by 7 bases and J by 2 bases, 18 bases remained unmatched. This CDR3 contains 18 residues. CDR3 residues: CASSGGLSGRTKPYEQYF. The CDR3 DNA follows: TGTGCCAGCTCCGGGGGCCTTAGCGGGAGGACCAAGCCCTACGAGCAGTACTTC.

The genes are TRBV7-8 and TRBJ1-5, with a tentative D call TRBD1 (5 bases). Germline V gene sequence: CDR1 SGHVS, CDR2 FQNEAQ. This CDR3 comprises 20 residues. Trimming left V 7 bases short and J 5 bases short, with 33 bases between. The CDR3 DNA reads TGTGCCAGCATGGGTCGTGTTAAGTTGTCAGGGCGGGGAAAGGATCAGCCCCAGCATTTT. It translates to CASMGRVKLSGRGKDQPQHF.

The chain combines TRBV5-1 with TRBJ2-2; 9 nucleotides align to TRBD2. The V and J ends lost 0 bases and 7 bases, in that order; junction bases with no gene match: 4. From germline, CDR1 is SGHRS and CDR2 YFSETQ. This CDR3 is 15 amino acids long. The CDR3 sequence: CASSLVVAGVGELFF. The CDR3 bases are TGCGCCAGCAGCTTGGTGGTAGCGGGGGTCGGGGAGCTGTTTTTT.

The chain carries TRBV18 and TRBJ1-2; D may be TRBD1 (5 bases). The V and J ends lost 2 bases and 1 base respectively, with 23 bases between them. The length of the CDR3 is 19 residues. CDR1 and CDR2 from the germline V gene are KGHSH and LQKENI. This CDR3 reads CASSPTIGRRDLNNYGYTF. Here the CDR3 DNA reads TGTGCCAGCTCACCAACAATTGGGCGGCGGGACCTAAATAACTATGGCTACACCTTC.

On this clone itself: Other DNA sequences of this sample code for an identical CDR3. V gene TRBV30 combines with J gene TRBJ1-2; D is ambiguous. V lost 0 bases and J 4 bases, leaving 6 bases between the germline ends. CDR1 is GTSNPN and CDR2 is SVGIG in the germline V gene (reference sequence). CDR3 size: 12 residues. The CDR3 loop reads CAWSVRGYGYTF. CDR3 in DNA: TGTGCCTGGAGTGTACGGGGCTATGGCTACACCTTC. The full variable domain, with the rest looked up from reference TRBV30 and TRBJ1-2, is SQTIHQWPATLVQPVGSPLSLECTVEGTSNPNLYWYRQAAGRGLQLLFYSVGIGQISSEVPQNLSASRPQDRQFILSSKKLLLSDSGFYLCAWSVRGYGYTFGSGTRLTVV.

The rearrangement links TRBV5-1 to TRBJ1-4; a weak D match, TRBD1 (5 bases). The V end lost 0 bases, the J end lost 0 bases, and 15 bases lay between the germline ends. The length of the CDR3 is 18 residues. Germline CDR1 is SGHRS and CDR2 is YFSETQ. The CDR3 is CASSLVTRAGATNEKLFF. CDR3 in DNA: TGCGCCAGCAGCTTGGTAACCAGGGCTGGGGCAACTAATGAAAAACTGTTTTTT.

DNA of the CDR3: TGCAGCGTTGAAGAAGCACCAAGGGGCAGGGGTGGAGATACGCAGTATTTT. It translates to CSVEEAPRGRGGDTQYF. The chain has TRBV29-1 and TRBJ2-3, with D possibly matching TRBD1 (6 bases). The CDR3 totals 17 residues. The germline V gene has CDR1 SQVTM and CDR2 ANQGSEA. V lost 0 bases and J 5 bases, leaving 21 bases between the germline ends.

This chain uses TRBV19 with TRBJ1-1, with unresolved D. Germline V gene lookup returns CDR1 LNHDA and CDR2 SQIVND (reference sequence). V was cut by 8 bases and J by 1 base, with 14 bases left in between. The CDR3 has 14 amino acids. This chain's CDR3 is CASLGRQKNTEAFF. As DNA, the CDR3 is TGTGCCAGTCTTGGGAGGCAGAAGAACACTGAAGCTTTCTTT.

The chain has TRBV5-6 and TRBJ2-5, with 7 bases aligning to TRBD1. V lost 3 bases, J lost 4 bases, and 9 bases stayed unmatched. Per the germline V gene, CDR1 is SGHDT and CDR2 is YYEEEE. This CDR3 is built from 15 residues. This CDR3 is CASSSGTGAPETQYF. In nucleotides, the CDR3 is TGTGCCAGCAGCTCGGGAACAGGGGCACCAGAGACCCAGTACTTC. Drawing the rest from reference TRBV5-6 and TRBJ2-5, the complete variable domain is DAGVTQSPTHLIKTRGQQVTLRCSPKSGHDTVSWYQQALGQGPQFIFQYYEEEERQRGNFPDRFSGHQFPNYSSELNVNALLLGDSALYLCASSSGTGAPETQYFGPGTRLLVL.